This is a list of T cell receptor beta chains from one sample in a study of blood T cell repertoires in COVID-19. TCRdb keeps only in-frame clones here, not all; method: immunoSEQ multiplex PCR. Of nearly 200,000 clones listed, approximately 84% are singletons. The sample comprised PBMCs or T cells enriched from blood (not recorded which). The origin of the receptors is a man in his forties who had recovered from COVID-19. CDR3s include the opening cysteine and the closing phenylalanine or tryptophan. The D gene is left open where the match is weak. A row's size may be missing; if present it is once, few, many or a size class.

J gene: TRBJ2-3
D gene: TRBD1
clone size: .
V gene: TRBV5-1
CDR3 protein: CASSQNRDRAFFPDTQYF
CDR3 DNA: TGCGCCAGCAGCCAGAACCGGGACAGGGCTTTTTTCCCAGATACGCAGTATTTT

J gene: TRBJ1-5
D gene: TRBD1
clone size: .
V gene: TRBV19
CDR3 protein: CASSIGTANQPQHF
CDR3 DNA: TGTGCCAGTAGTATCGGGACAGCCAATCAGCCCCAGCATTTT

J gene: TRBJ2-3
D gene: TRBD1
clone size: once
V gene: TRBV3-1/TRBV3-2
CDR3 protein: CASSQTNRQGGTDTQYF
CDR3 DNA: TGTGCCAGCAGCCAAACTAACCGACAGGGAGGCACAGATACGCAGTATTTT

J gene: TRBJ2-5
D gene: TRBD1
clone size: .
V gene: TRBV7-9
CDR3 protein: CASSLGDRQETQYF
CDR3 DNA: TGTGCCAGCAGCTTAGGGGACAGGCAAGAGACCCAGTACTTC

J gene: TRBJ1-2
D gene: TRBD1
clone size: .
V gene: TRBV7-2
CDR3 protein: CASSSHPGQGINTF
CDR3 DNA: TGTGCCAGCAGCTCTCATCCGGGACAGGGGATCAACACCTTC

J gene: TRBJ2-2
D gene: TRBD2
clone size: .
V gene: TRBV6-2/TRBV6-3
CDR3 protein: CASSYLSGAGELFF
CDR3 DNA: TGTGCCAGCAGTTACCTAAGCGGGGCCGGGGAGCTGTTTTTT

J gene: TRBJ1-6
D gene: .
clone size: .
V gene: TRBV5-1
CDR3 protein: CASSLSGLGSPLHF
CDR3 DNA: TGCGCCAGCAGCTTGAGCGGGTTGGGTTCACCCCTCCACTTT

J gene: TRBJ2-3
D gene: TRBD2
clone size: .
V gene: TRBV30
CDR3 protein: CAWTWGLAGGTDTQYF
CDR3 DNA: TGTGCCTGGACTTGGGGCCTAGCGGGGGGCACAGATACGCAGTATTTT

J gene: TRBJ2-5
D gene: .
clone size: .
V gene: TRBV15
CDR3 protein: CATSYRQLQETQYF
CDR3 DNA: TGTGCCACCAGCTACCGACAGCTCCAAGAGACCCAGTACTTC

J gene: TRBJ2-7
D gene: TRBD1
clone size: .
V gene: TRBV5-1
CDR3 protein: CASSSSGGVYEQYF
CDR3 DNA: TGCGCCAGCAGCTCGTCAGGGGGCGTCTACGAGCAGTACTTC

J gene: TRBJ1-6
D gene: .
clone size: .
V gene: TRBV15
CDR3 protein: CATSRGGGILSPLHF
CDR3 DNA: TGTGCCACCAGCAGAGGAGGGGGTATCCTTTCACCCCTCCACTTT

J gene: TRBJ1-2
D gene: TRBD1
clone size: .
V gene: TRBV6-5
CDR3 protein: CASTLSRDRGGGYTF
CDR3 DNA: TGTGCCAGCACCCTAAGTCGGGACAGGGGGGGCGGCTACACCTTC

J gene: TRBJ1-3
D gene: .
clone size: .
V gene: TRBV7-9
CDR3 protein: CASSPLTLRFGTIYF
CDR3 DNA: TGTGCCAGCAGCCCCCTCACCTTGAGGTTTGGCACCATATATTTT

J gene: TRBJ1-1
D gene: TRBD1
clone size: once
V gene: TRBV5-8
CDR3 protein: CASSLVRGFSEAFF
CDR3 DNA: TGTGCCAGCAGCTTGGTCAGGGGGTTTTCTGAAGCTTTCTTT

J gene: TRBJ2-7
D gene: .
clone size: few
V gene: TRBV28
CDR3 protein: CATTPLGGDPYEQYF
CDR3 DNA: TGTGCCACCACTCCCCTCGGAGGGGACCCCTACGAGCAGTACTTC

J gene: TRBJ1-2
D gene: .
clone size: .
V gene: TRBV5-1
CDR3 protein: CASSLYYGRAEGGYTF
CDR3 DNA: TGCGCCAGCAGCCTCTATTACGGACGGGCCGAGGGTGGCTACACCTTC

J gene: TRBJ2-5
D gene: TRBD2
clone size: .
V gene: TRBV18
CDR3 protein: CASSHGASSGGSGTQYF
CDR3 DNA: TGTGCCAGCTCGCATGGGGCCAGTAGCGGGGGCTCCGGGACCCAGTACTTC

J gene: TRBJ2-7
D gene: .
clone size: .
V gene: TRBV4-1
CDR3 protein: CASSQRAGTYEQYF
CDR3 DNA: TGCGCCAGCAGCCAAAGGGCGGGCACCTACGAGCAGTACTTC